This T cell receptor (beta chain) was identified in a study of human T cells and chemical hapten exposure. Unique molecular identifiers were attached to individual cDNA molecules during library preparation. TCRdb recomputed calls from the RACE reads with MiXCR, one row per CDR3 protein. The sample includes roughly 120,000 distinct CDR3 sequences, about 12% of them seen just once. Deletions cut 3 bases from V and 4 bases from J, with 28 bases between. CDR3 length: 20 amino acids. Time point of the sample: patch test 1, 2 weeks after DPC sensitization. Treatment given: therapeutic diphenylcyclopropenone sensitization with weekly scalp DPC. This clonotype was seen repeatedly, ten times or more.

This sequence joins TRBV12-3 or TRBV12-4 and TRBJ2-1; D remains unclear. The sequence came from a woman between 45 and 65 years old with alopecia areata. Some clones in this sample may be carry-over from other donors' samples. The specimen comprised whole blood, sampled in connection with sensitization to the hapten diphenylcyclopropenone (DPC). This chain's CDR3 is CASSFSLSGGPHERYNEQFF. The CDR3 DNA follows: TGTGCCAGCAGTTTCTCGTTGTCTGGCGGACCTCACGAAAGGTACAATGAGCAGTTCTTC.